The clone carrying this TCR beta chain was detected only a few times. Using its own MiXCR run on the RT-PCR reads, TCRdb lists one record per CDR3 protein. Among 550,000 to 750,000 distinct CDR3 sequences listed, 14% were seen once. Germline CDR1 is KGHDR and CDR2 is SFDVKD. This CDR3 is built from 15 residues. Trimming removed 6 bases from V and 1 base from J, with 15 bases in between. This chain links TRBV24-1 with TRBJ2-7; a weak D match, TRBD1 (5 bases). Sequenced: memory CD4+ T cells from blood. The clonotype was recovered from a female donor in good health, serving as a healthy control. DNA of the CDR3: TGTGCCACCAGTAGGACAATCAAGGGGTCCTACGAGCAGTACTTC. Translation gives CATSRTIKGSYEQYF.